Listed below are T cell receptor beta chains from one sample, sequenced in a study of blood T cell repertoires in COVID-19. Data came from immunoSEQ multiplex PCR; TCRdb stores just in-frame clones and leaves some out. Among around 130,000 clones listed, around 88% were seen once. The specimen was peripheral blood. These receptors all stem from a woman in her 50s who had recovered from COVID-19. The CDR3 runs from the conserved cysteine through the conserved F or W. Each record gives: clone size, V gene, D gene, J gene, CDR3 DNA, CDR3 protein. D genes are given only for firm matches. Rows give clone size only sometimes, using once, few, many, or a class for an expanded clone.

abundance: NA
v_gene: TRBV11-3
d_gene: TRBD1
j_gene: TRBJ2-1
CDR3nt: TGTGCCAGCAGCTTAGGAGGGACAGGGGGTGAGCAGTTCTTC
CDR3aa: CASSLGGTGGEQFF

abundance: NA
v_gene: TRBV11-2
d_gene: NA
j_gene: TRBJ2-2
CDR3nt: TGTGCCAGCAGGTTGGCTAGGGGATACACCGGGGAGCTGTTTTTT
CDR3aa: CASRLARGYTGELFF

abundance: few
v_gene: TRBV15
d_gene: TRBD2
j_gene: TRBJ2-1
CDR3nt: TGTGCCACCAGCAGGGCTCCTAGCGGGGAGCAGTTCTTC
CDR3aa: CATSRAPSGEQFF

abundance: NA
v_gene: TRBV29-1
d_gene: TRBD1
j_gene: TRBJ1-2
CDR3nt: TGCAGCGCGCGACAGGGGGCTAGCTATGGCTACACCTTC
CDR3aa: CSARQGASYGYTF

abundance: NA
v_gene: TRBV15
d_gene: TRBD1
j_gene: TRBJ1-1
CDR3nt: TGTGCCACCAGCCGCAGGGGGAGCATGAACACTGAAGCTTTCTTT
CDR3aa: CATSRRGSMNTEAFF

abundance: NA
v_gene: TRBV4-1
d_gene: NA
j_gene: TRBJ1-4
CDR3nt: TGCGCCAGCAGCCGTAGGGGGGGGACAACTAATGAAAAACTGTTTTTT
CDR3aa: CASSRRGGTTNEKLFF

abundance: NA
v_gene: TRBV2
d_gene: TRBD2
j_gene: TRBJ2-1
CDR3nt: TGTGCCAGCACCTCACTAGCGGAGGGTGAGCAGTTCTTC
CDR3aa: CASTSLAEGEQFF

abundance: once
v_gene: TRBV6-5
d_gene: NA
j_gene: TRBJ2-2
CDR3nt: TGTGCCAGCAGTTATGTTGAGGGAGCCGGGGAGCTGTTTTTT
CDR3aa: CASSYVEGAGELFF

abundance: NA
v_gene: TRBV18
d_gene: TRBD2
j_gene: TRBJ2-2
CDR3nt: TGTGCCAGCCGTAATCAGATGGCTAGCGGCGGAGGGGAGCTGTTTTTT
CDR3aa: CASRNQMASGGGELFF

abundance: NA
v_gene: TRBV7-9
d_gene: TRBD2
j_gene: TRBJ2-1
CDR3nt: TGTGCCAGCAGCCCACCTAACCTAGCGGGACAGAAATACAATGAGCAGTTCTTC
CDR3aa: CASSPPNLAGQKYNEQFF

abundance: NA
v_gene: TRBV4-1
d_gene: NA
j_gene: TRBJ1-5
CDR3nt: TGCGCCAGCAGCCAAGAGAGGTCTCAGCCCCAGCATTTT
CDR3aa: CASSQERSQPQHF

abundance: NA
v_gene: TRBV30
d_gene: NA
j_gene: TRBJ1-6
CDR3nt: TGTGCCTGGAGTAGGGGGGGGGTGAATAATTCACCCCTCCACTTT
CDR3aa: CAWSRGGVNNSPLHF

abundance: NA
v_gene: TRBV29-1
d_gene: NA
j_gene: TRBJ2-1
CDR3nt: TGCAGCGGCATAGAACAGAGCTCCTACAATGAGCAGTTCTTC
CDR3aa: CSGIEQSSYNEQFF

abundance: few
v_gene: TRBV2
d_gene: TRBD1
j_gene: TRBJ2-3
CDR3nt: TGTGCCAGCGGTGGACAGGCCGCAGATACGCAGTATTTT
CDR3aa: CASGGQAADTQYF

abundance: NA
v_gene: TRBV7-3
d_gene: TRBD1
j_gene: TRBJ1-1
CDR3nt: TGTGCCAGCAGCTTTGACAGGGGGAGTTACGCTTTCTTT
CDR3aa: CASSFDRGSYAFF

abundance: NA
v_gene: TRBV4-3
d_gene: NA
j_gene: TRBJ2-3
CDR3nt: TGCGCCAGCAGCCAAGTTCTTAGCACAGATACGCAGTATTTT
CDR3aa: CASSQVLSTDTQYF